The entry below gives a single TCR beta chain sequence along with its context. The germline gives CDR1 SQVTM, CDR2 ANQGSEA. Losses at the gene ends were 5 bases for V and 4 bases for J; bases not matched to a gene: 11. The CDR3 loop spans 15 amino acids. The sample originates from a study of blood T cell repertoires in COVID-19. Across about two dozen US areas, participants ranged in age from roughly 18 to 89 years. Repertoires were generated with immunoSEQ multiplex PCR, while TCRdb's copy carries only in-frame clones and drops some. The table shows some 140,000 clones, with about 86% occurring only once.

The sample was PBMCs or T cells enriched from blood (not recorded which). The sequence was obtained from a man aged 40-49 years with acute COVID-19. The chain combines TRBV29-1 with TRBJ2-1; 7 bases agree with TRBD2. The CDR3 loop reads CSVSKNSGSYNEQFF. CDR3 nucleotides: TGCAGCGTTAGTAAAAATAGCGGGTCATACAATGAGCAGTTCTTC.